This T cell receptor (beta chain) was recovered during a study of blood T cell repertoires in COVID-19. Looking at the study overall: Samples of COVID-19 (acute and convalescent) were obtained from the United States, Italy and Spain. PBMCs, B-cell-depleted T cells, or T cells were the source of the cDNA or gDNA that made up the material.

In the original analysis: Reference gene primer amplification gave estimated nucleated cell counts. Profiling relied on immunoSEQ multiplex PCR, and the TCRdb table lists in-frame clones only, not all of them. The V and J calls and the clone size are those of that table, but D and trimming were determined from the DNA. The sample carries fewer than 150,000 clones, 60% to 85% recorded once. The receptor comes from a human donor with acute or convalescent COVID-19. The donor label of this sample is uncertain. The specimen was peripheral blood.

CDR3 DNA: TGTGCCAGCTCACCACGAACTTCCGGACAGGGGTTTACTGAAGCTTTCTTT. Its protein is CASSPRTSGQGFTEAFF. The rearrangement links TRBV18 to TRBJ1-1; 9 nucleotides agree with TRBD1. The CDR3 consists of 17 residues. V dropped 1 base and J dropped 5; count of bases not matched to a gene: 11. Germline values: CDR1 KGHSH, CDR2 LQKENI.